This entry lists 2 T cell receptor beta chains sequenced from one sample in a study of blood T cells in healthy people across ages. A second roughly 6 to 11 cycle PCR used barcoded and J-beta primers. In TCRdb, the 5' RACE reads were re-called with MiXCR into one record per CDR3 protein. The sample holds over 700,000 distinct CDR3 sequences, less than 70% seen once. The sequenced sample was blood. The receptors here all came from a man aged 80 or over in good health.

V and J are TRBV29-1 and TRBJ2-7, with D perhaps TRBD1 or TRBD2 (5 bases each). The CDR3 extends over 13 amino acids. Trimming removed 6 bases from V and 4 bases from J, with 16 bases in between. Germline V gene lookup returns CDR1 SQVTM and CDR2 ANQGSEA. The CDR3 region has the DNA TGCAGCGTGGCCCCCTTCGGGGCTTACGAGCAGTACTTC. Its protein product is CSVAPFGAYEQYF.

This clonotype was seen a single time. The gene calls are TRBV28 and TRBJ2-7; 10 bases fit TRBD2. Germline CDR1 reads MDHEN; CDR2 reads SYDVKM. The CDR3 runs 22 residues. After removal of 1 base from V and 0 bases from J, the junction contained 21 bases not matched to a gene. The DNA for the CDR3 is TGTGCCAGCAGTTTATCTTGGGTAGCGGGAGGTTCCTGGGCTACCAGCTCCTACGAGCAGTACTTC. Residues: CASSLSWVAGGSWATSSYEQYF.